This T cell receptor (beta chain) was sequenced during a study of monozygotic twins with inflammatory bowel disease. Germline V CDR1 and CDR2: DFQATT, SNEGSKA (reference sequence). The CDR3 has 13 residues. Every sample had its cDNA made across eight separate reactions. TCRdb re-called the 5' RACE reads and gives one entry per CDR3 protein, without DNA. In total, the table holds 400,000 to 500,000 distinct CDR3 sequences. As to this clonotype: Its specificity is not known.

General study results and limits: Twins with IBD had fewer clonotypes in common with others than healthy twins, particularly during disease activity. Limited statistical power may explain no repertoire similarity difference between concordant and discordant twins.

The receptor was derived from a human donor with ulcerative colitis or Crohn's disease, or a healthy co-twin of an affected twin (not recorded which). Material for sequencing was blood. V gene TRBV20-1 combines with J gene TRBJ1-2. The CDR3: CSARERGYYGYTF.